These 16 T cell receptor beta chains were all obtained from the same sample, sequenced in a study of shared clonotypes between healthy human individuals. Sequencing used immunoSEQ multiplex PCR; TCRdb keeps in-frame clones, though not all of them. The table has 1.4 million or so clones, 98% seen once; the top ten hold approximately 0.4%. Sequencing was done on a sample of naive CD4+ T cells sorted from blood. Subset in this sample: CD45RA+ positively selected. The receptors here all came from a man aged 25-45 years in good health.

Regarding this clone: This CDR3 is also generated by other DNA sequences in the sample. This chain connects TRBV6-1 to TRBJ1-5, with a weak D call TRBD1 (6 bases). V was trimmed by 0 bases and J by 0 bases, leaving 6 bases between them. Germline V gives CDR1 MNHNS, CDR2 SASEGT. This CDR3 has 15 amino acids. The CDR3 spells CASSEAGGSNQPQHF. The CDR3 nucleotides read TGTGCCAGCAGTGAAGCAGGGGGTAGCAATCAGCCCCAGCATTTT.

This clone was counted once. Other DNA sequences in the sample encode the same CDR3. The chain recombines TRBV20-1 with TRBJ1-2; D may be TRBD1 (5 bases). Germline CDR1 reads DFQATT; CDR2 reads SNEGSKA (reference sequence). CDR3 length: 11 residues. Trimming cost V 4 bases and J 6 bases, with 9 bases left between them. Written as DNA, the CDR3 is TGCAGTGCTACCGGGACGGATGGCTACACCTTC. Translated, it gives CSATGTDGYTF.

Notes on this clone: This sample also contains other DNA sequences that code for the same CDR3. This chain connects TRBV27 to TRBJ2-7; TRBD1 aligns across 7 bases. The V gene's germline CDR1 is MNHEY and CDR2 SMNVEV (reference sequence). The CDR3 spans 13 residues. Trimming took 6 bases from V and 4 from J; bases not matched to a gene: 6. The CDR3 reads CASSLTGSYEQYF. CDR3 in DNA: TGTGCCAGCAGCTTGACAGGGTCTTACGAGCAGTACTTC.

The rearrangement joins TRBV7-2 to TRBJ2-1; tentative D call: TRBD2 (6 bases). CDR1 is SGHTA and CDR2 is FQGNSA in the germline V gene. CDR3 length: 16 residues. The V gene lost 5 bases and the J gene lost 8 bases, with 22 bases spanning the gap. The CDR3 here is CASSHGDFLRVHEQFF. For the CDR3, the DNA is TGTGCCAGCAGCCACGGGGACTTCCTAAGAGTCCATGAGCAGTTCTTC.

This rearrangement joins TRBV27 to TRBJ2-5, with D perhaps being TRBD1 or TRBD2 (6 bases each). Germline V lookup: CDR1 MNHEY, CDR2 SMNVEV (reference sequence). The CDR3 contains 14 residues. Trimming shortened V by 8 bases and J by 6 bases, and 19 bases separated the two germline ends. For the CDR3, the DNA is TGTGCCAGCGCCCCTAAGGGGGGAATGAAGACCCAGTACTTC. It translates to CASAPKGGMKTQYF.

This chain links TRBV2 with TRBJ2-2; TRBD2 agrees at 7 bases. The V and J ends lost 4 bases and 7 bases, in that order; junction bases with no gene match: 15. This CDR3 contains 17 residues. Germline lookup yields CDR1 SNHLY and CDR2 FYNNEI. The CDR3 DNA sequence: TGTGCCAGCAGTGGGGACTACACTAGCTTCCGGGGCGGGGAGCTGTTTTTT. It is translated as CASSGDYTSFRGGELFF.

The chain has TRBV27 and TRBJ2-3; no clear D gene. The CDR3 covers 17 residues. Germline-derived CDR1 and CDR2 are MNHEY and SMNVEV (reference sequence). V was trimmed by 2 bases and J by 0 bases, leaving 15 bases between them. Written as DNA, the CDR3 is TGTGCCAGCAGTTTAAGCCGCGTAACCCCTAGCACAGATACGCAGTATTTT. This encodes CASSLSRVTPSTDTQYF.

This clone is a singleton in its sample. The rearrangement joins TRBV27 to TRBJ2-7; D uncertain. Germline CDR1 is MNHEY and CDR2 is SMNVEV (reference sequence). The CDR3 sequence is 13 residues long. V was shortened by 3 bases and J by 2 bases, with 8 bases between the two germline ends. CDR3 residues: CASSFGFAYEQYF. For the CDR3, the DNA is TGTGCCAGCAGTTTCGGCTTTGCCTACGAGCAGTACTTC.

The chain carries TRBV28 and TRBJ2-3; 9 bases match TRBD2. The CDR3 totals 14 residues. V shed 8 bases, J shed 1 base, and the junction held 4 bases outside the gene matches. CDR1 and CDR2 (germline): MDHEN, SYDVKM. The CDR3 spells CASGRTSGTDTQYF. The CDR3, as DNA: TGTGCCAGCGGAAGGACTAGCGGCACAGATACGCAGTATTTT.

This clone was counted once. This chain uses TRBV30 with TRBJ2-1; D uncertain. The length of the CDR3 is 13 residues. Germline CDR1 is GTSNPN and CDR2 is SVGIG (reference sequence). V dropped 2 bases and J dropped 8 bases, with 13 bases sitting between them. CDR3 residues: CAWSRRRDDEQFF. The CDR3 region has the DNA TGTGCCTGGAGTCGGAGAAGAGACGATGAGCAGTTCTTC.

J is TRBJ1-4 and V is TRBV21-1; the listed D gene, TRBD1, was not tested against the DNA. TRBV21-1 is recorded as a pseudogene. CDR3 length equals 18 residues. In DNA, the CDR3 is TGTGCCAGCAGCTCTCGAAGGGGGACAGAGCAATTTGATGAAAAACTGTTTTTT. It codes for CASSSRRGTEQFDEKLFF.

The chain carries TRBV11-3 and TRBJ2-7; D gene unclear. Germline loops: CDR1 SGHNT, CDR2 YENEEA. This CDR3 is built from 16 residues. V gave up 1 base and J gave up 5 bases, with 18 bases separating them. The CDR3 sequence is CASSLGGKQIGNEQYF. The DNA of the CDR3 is TGTGCCAGCAGCTTAGGAGGCAAACAAATTGGAAACGAGCAGTACTTC.

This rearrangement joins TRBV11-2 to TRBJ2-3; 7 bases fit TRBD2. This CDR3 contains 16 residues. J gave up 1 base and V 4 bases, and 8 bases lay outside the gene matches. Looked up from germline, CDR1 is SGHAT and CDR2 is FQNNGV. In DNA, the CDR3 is TGTGCCAGCAGCTCGTTCGGAACTAGCGGCACAGATACGCAGTATTTT. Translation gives CASSSFGTSGTDTQYF.

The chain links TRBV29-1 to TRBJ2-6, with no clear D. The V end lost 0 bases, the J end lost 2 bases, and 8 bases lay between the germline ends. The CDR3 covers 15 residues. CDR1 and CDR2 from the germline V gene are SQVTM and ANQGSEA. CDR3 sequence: CSVEDDLPGANVLTF. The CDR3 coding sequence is TGCAGCGTTGAAGATGATCTTCCTGGGGCCAACGTCCTGACTTTC.

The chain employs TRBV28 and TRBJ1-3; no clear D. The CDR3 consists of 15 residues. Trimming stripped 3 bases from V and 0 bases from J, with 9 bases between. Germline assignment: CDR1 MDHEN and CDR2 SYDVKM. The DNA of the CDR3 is TGTGCCAGCAGTTTTTCCAGACACTCTGGAAACACCATATATTTT. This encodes CASSFSRHSGNTIYF.

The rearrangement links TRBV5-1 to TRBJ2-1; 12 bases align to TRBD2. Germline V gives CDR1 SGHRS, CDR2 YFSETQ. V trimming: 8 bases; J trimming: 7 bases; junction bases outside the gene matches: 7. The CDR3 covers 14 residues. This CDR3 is CASSTSGRGNEQFF. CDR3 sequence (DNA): TGCGCCAGTTCGACTAGCGGGAGAGGTAATGAGCAGTTCTTC.